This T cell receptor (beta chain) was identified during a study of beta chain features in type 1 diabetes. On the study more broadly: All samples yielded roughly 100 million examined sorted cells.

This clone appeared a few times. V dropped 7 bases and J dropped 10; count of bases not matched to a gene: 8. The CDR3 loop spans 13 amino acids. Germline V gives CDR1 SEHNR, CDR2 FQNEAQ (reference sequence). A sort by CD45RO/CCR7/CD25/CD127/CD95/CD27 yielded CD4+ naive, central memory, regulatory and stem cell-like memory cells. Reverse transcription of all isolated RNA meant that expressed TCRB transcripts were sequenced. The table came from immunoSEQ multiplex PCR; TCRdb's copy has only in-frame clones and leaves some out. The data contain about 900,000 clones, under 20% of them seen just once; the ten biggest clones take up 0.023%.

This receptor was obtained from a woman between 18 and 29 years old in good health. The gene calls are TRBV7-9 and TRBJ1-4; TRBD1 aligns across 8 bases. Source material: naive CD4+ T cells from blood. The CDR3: CASTQGQGGKLFF. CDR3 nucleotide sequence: TGTGCCAGCACCCAAGGACAGGGAGGAAAACTGTTTTTT.